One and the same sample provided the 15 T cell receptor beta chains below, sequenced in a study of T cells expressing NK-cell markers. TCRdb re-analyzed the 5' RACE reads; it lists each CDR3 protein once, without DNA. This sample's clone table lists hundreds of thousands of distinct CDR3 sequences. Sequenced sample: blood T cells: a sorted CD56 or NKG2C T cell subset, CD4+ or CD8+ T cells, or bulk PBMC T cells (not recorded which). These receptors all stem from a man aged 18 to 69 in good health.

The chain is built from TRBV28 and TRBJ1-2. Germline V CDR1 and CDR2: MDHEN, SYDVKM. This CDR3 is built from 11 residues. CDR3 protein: CATHTAGGYTF.

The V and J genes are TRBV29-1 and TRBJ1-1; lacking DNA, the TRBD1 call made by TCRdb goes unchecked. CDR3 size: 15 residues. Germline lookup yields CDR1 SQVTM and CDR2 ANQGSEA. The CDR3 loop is CSVEGAGTGYTEAFF.

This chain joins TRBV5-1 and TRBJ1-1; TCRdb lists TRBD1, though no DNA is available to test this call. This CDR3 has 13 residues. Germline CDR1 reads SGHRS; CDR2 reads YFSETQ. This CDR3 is CASSRARTSEAFF.

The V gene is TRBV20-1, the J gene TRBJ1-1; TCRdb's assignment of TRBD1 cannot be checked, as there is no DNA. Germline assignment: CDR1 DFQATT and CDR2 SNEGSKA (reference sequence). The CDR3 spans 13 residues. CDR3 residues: CSASLQGAAEAFF.

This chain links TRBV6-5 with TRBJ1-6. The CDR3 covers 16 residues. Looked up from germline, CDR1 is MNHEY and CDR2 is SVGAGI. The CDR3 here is CASSYSHSSYNSPLHF.

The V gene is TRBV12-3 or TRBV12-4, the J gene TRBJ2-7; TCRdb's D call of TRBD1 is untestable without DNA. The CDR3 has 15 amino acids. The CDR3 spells CASSPRTGTTYEQYF.

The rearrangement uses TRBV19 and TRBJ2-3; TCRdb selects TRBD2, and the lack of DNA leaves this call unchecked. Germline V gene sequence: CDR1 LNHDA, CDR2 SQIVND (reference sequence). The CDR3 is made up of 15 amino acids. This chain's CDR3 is CASSGSGASTDTQYF.

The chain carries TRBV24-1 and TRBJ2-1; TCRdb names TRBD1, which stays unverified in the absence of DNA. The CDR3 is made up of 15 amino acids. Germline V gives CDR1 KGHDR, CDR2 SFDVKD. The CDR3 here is CATSEPGGSYNEQFF.

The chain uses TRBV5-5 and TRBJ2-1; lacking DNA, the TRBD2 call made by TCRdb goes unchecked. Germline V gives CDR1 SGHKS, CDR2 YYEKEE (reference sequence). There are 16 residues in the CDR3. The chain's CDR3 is CASSPTSGGVYNEQFF.

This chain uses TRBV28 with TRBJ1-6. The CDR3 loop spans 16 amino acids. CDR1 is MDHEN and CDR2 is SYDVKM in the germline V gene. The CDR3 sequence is CASNGYFDSYSSPLHF.

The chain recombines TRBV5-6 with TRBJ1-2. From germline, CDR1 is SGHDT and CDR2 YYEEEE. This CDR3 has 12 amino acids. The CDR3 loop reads CASSLRAGGYTF.

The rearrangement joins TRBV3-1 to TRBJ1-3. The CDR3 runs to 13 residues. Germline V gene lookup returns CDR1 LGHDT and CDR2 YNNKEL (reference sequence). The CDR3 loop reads CASRQTSGNTIYF.

This chain's CDR3 is CSAKGGTNEKLFF. This chain connects TRBV29-1 to TRBJ1-4. Germline CDR1 and CDR2: SQVTM and ANQGSEA. The CDR3 runs 13 residues.

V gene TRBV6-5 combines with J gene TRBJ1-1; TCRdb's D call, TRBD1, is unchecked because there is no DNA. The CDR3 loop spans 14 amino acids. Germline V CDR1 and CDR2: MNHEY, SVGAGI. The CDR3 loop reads CASSFSGDNTEAFF.

The CDR3 loop is CASSFSGMAYGYTF. The rearrangement links TRBV28 to TRBJ1-2. The length of the CDR3 is 14 residues. Germline loops: CDR1 MDHEN, CDR2 SYDVKM.